This record covers a single TCR beta chain. Library construction for TCR beta used iRepertoire HTBI primers and Arm-PCR of CDR3 regions. TCRdb used MiXCR to reprocess the multiplex PCR reads, holding one entry per CDR3 protein. The sample has about 460,000 distinct CDR3 sequences; about 20% are singletons. Time point of the sample: persistent/refractory GD, antithyroid drugs over 5 years with positive TRAb. PBMC RNA was the source of the TCR library. The data derive from a study of regulatory T cells in long-lasting Graves disease. CDR3 length equals 15 residues. Germline loops: CDR1 MNHEY, CDR2 SVGEGT. The V gene lost 5 bases and the J gene lost 3 bases, with 11 bases spanning the gap.

The chain recombines TRBV6-2 or TRBV6-3 with TRBJ2-6; D perhaps matches TRBD2 (5 bases). This sample comprised peripheral blood mononuclear cells (PBMCs), obtained when the disease was refractory, from a patient treated with antithyroid drugs. This clonotype originated in a female donor with Graves disease. The CDR3 nucleotides read TGTGCCAGCAGTGACCCCGCGGGTGGGGCCAACGTCCTGACTTTC. Its translation is CASSDPAGGANVLTF.